The count of the clone carrying this TCR beta chain is one. Its antigen remains unknown. This specimen comes from a study of OX40 agonist ivuxolimab in advanced cancers. Whole-study context: An agonistic human IgG2 monoclonal antibody against OX40 (CD134) was given. Overall study results and limits: CD4+ T cells averaged fewer expanded clones than CD8+ T cells. Clonal expansion from baseline to week 6 occurred in both CD4+ and CD8+ T cells.

In germline, CDR1 is MNHEY, CDR2 SMNVEV (reference sequence). Trimming stripped 5 bases from V and 4 bases from J, with 11 bases between. The CDR3 totals 13 residues. At baseline, cycle 4 day 1, and cycle 7 day 1, blood was sampled. Clones were sequenced by immunoSEQ multiplex PCR, and TCRdb holds only the in-frame ones, with some missing. The sample yields approximately 20,000 clones, around 87% seen once. The material sequenced was CD4+ or CD8+ T cells sorted from blood, taken in a trial of the OX40 agonist ivuxolimab. The rearrangement uses TRBV27 and TRBJ1-2; weak D call: TRBD1 (6 bases). The receptor was derived from an adult with an advanced solid tumor such as melanoma, head and neck, liver or kidney cancer. CDR3 nucleotides: TGTGCCAGCAGTCTAGGGGGGGGCTATGGCTACACCTTC. This sequence encodes CASSLGGGYGYTF.